This TCR beta chain was captured in a study of cytomegalovirus exposure and HLA in healthy donors. Study as a whole: An early data release held approximately 85 million unique TCRs from HLA-typed donors.

Between the trimmed V and J ends, which lost 4 bases and 4 bases, there was a span of 20 bases. Per germline, CDR1 SGHDN and CDR2 FVKESK. The CDR3 loop spans 17 amino acids. Amplification used 60 Vbeta primers and 13 Jbeta primers. Sequencing used immunoSEQ multiplex PCR; TCRdb keeps in-frame clones, though not all of them. Of about 120,000 clones listed, about 81% were seen once; the top ten hold nearly 3%. This receptor was taken from a middle-aged woman in good health and CMV-seropositive. The chain links TRBV14 to TRBJ1-3; D remains unclear. What was sequenced was PBMCs. For the CDR3, the DNA is TGTGCCAGCAGCCCACTTTTAAGTGGTTTAATCGGAAACACCATATATTTT. Translated, it gives CASSPLLSGLIGNTIYF. Supplemented by reference TRBV14 and TRBJ1-3, the full variable domain reads EAGVTQFPSHSVIEKGQTVTLRCDPISGHDNLYWYRRVMGKEIKFLLHFVKESKQDESGMPNNRFLAERTGGTYSTLKVQPAELEDSGVYFCASSPLLSGLIGNTIYFGEGSWLTVV.